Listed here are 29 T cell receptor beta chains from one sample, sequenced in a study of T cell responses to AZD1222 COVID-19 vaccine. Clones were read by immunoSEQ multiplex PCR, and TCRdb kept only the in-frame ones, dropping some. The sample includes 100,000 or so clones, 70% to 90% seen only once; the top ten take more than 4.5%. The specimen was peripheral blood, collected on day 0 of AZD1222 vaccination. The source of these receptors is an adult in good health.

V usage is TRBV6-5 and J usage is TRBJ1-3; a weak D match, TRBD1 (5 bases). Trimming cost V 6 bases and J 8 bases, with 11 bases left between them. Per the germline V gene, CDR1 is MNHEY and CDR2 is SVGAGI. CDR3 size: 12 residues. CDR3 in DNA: TGTGCCAGCAGGGGGGGAGATGACACCATATATTTT. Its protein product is CASRGGDDTIYF.

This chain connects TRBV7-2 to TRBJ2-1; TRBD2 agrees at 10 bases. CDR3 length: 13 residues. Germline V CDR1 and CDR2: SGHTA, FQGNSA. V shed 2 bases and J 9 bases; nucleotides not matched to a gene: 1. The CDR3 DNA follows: TGTGCCAGCAGCTTACTAGCGGGGGTTGAGCAGTTCTTC. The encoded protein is CASSLLAGVEQFF.

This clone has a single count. Here the CDR3 DNA reads TGTGCCAGCAGCCAAGATTACCGAATAGCGGGGGGCTACGAGCAGTACTTC. It is translated as CASSQDYRIAGGYEQYF. V is TRBV14 and J is TRBJ2-7; TRBD2 matches 10 bases. CDR1 is SGHDN, CDR2 FVKESK, per germline. V trimming: 0 bases; J trimming: 3 bases; junction bases outside the gene matches: 8. The CDR3 has 17 amino acids.

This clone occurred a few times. This CDR3 is CASSSDRVWNNSPLHF. The CDR3 coding sequence is TGTGCCAGCAGCTCAGACAGGGTTTGGAATAATTCACCCCTCCACTTT. This chain uses TRBV5-5 with TRBJ1-6; 7 bases map to TRBD1. CDR3 size: 16 residues. The V and J ends lost 3 bases and 5 bases, in that order; junction bases with no gene match: 8. CDR1 is SGHKS, CDR2 YYEKEE, per germline (reference sequence).

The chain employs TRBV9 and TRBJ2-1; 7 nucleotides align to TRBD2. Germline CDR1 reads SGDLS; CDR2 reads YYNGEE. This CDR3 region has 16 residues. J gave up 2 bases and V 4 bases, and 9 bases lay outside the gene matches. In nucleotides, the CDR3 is TGTGCCAGCAGCCCTCGTCTGGGGGGGGCCTACAATGAGCAGTTCTTC. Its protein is CASSPRLGGAYNEQFF.

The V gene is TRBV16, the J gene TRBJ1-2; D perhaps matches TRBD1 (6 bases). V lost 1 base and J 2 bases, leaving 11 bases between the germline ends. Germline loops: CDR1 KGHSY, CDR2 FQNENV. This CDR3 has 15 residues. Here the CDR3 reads CASSQLGQGNYGYTF. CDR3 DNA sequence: TGTGCCAGCAGCCAATTGGGGCAGGGGAACTATGGCTACACCTTC.

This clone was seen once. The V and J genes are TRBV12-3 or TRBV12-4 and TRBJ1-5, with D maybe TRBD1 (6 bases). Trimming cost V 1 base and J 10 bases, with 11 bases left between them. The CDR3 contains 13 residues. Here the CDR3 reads CASSLGGGLPQHF. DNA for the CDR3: TGTGCCAGCAGTTTAGGGGGGGGGCTTCCCCAGCATTTT.

The CDR3 reads CASSTQANQPQHF. As DNA, the CDR3 is TGTGCCAGCAGCACTCAAGCAAATCAGCCCCAGCATTTT. V and J are TRBV7-2 and TRBJ1-5; unclear D gene. V was trimmed by 5 bases and J by 4 bases, leaving 9 bases between them. The CDR3 length is 13 residues. Germline CDR1 and CDR2: SGHTA and FQGNSA.

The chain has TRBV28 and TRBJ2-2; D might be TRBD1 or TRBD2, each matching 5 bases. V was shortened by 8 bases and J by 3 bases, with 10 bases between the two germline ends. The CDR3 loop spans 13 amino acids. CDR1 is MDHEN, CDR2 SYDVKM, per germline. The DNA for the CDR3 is TGTGCCAGCTTCCGGGGCCACACCGGGGAGCTGTTTTTT. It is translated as CASFRGHTGELFF.

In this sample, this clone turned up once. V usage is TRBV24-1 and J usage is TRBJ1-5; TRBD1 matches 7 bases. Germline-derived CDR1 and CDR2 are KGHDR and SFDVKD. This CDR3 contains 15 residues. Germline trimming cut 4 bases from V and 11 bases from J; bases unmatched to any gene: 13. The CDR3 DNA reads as TGTGCCACCAGTGACCGGAGGGGGGAGGGGGCAACCCAGCATTTT. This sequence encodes CATSDRRGEGATQHF.

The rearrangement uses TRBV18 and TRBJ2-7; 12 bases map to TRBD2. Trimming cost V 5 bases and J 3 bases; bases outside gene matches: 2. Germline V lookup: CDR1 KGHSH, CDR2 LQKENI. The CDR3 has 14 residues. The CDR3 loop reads CASSRLAGDYEQYF. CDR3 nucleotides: TGTGCCAGCTCAAGACTAGCGGGAGACTACGAGCAGTACTTC.

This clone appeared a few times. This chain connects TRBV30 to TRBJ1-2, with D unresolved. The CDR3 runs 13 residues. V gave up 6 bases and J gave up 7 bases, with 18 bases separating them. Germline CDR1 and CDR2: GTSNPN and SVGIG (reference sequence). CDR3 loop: CACADNLRFGYTF. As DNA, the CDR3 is TGTGCCTGTGCCGATAACCTACGGTTTGGCTACACCTTC.

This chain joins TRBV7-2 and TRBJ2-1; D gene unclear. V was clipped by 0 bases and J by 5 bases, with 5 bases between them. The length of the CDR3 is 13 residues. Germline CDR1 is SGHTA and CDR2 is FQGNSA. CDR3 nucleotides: TGTGCCAGCAGCTTAGCCGAGAACAATGAGCAGTTCTTC. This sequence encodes CASSLAENNEQFF.

CDR3 amino acids: CAISGGTGWTEAFF. CDR3 sequence (DNA): TGTGCCATCAGTGGGGGGACAGGGTGGACTGAAGCTTTCTTT. The genes are TRBV10-3 and TRBJ1-1; 9 bases align to TRBD1. The V segment lost 4 bases and the J segment 5 bases; nucleotides outside the gene matches: 5. From germline, CDR1 is ENHRY and CDR2 SYGVKD. CDR3 length equals 14 residues.

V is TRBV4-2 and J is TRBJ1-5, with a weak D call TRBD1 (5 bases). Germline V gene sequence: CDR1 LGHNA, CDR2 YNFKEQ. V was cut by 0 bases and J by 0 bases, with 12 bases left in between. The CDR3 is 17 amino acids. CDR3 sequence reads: CASSQDWERGSNQPQHF. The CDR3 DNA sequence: TGTGCCAGCAGCCAAGATTGGGAAAGGGGTAGCAATCAGCCCCAGCATTTT.

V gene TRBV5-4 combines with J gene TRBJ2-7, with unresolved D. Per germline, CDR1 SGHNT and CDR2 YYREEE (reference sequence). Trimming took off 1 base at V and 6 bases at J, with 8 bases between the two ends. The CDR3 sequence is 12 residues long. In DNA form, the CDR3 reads TGTGCCAGCAGCTTGATGGATCTCGAGCAGTACTTC. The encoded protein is CASSLMDLEQYF. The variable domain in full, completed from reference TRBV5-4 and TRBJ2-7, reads ETGVTQSPTHLIKTRGQQVTLRCSSQSGHNTVSWYQQALGQGPQFIFQYYREEENGRGNFPPRFSGLQFPNYSSELNVNALELDDSALYLCASSLMDLEQYFGPGTRLTVT.

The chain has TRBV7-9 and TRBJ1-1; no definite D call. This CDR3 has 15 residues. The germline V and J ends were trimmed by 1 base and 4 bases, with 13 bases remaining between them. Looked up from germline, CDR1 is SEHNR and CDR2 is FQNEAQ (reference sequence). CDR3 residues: CASSLVGPVPTEAFF. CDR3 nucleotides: TGTGCCAGCAGCTTAGTCGGACCAGTCCCCACTGAAGCTTTCTTT. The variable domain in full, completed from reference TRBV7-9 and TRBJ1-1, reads DTGVSQNPRHKITKRGQNVTFRCDPISEHNRLYWYRQTLGQGPEFLTYFQNEAQLEKSRLLSDRFSAERPKGSFSTLEIQRTEQGDSAMYLCASSLVGPVPTEAFFGQGTRLTVV.

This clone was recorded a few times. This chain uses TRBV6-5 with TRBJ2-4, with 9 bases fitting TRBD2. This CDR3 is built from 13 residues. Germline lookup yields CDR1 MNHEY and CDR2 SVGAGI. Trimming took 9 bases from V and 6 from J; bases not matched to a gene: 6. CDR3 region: CASLQRGVNIQYF. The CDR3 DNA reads TGTGCCAGTTTACAGCGGGGGGTAAACATTCAGTACTTC.

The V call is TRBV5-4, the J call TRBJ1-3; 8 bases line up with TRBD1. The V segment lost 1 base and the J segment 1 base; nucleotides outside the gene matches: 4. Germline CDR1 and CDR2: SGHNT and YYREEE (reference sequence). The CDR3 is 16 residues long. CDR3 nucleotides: TGTGCCAGCAGCTTGCTGGACAGGGCATCTGGAAACACCATATATTTT. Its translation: CASSLLDRASGNTIYF.

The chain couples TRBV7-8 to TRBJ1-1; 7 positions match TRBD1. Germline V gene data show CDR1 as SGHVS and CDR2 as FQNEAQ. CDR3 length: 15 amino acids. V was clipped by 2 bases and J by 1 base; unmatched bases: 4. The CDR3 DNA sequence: TGTGCCAGCAGCTTACAGGGGGAAGCGAACACTGAAGCTTTCTTT. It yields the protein CASSLQGEANTEAFF.

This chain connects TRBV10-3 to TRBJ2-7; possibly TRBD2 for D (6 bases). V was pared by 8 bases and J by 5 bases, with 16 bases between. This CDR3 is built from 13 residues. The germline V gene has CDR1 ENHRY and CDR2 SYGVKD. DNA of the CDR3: TGTGCCATCGCGGGACCTGGACTGGACGAGCAGTACTTC. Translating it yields CAIAGPGLDEQYF.

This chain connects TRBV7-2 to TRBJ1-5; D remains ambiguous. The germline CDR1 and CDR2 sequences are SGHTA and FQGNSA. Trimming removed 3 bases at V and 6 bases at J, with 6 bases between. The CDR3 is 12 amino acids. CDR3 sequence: CASSFAGQPQHF. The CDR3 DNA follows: TGTGCCAGCAGCTTCGCAGGTCAGCCCCAGCATTTT.

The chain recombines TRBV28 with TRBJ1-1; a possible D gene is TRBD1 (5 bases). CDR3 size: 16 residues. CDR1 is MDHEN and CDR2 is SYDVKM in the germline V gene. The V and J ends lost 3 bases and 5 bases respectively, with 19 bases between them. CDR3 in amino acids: CASSFGTPRVRTEAFF. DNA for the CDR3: TGTGCCAGCAGTTTCGGGACCCCTCGGGTAAGGACTGAAGCTTTCTTT.

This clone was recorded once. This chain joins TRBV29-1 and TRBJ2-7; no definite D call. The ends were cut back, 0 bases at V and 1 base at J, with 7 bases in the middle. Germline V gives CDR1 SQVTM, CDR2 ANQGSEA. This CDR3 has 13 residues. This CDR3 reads CSVEDDGSYEQYF. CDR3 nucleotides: TGCAGCGTTGAAGATGATGGATCCTACGAGCAGTACTTC.

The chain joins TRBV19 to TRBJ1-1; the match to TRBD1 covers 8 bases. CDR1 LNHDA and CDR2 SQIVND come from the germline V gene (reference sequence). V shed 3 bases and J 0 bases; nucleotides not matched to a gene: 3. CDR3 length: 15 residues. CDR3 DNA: TGTGCCAGTAGTATCCAGGGGGCCTTGAACACTGAAGCTTTCTTT. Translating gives CASSIQGALNTEAFF.

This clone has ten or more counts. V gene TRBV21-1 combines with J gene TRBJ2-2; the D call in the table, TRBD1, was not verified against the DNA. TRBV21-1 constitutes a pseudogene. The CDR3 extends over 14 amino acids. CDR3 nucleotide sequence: TGTGCCAGCAGCAAAGGACAAAACACCGGGGAGCTGTTTTTT. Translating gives CASSKGQNTGELFF.

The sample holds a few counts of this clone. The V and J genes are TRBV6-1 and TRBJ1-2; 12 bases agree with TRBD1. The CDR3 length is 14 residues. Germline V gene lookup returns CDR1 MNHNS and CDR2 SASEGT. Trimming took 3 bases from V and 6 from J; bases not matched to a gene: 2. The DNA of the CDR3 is TGTGCCAGCAGTGAGGGACAGGGGGCGGATGGCTACACCTTC. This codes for CASSEGQGADGYTF.

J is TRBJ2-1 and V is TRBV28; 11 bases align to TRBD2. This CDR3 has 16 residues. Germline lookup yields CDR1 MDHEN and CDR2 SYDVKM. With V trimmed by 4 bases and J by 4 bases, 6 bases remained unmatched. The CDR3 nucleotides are TGTGCCAGCAGTTCCCTTAGCGGGGGGGCGTACAATGAGCAGTTCTTC. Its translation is CASSSLSGGAYNEQFF.

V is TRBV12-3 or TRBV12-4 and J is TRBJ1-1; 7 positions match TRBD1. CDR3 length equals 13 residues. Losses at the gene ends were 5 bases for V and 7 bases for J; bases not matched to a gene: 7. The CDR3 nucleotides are TGTGCCAGCAGTCTCGGGACAGTCCGTGAAGCTTTCTTT. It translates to CASSLGTVREAFF.